The entry below describes one T cell receptor (beta chain). Antigen unknown. Genomic DNA of every subset was divided equally among multiple immunoSEQ plates. The table came from immunoSEQ multiplex PCR; TCRdb's copy has only in-frame clones and leaves some out. In the table there are roughly 2.4 million clones, around 95% of which are singletons. This sample was included in a study of shared clonotypes between healthy human individuals. The study, taken as a whole, reports: Non-shared clonotypes were found to have lower generation probabilities than the clonotypes that were shared by all four of the sorted-subset donors.

Sequencing was carried out using naive CD4+ T cells sorted from blood. Subset noted: CD45RA+ positively selected. This clonotype originated in a man younger than 35 in good health.

In nucleotides, the CDR3 is TGTGCCAGCAGCCAGGCGGGAGGGGTGAATGAGCAGTTCTTC. This encodes CASSQAGGVNEQFF. The chain carries TRBV5-6 and TRBJ2-1, with TRBD2 matching over 9 bases. CDR3 length: 14 residues. V lost 4 bases and J lost 7; bases outside the gene matches: 6. Germline-derived CDR1 and CDR2 are SGHDT and YYEEEE.